This TCR beta chain is drawn from a study of Ad26.COV2.S vaccination and SARS-CoV-2 variants. The treatment is: some 20 received Ad26.COV2.S at low or high dose, single or two shots; roughly five received placebo; per-sample allocation not given. Material that was analyzed had been drawn on day 63 after the first vaccine or placebo injection. Only in-frame clones appear in the TCRdb table, and some are missing; sequencing was by immunoSEQ multiplex PCR. This sample has roughly 400,000 clones; 90% occur once, and the top ten carry approximately 4.3%. The CDR3 consists of 18 residues. CDR1 is SGHTA and CDR2 is FQGTGA in the germline V gene. V was clipped by 1 base and J by 0 bases, with 16 bases between them.

The sequencing here drew on peripheral blood, taken in a trial of Ad26.COV2.S vaccine versus placebo. The sequence derives from a person between 18 and 59 years old who received the Ad26.COV2.S COVID-19 vaccine or a placebo. This chain links TRBV7-3 with TRBJ2-1; possibly TRBD2 for D (6 bases). The CDR3 DNA reads TGTGCCAGCAGCTTAATGGGGGGACCGGGTTTCTCCTACAATGAGCAGTTCTTC. Its translation: CASSLMGGPGFSYNEQFF.